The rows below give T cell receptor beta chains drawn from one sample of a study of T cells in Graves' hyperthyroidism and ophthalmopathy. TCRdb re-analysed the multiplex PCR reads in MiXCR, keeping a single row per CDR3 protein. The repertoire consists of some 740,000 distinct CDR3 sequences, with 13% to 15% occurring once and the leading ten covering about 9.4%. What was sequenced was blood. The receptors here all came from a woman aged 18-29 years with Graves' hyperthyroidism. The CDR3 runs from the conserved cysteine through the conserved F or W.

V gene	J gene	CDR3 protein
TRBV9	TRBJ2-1	CASRGPGSGEQFF
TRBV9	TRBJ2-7	CADNPGLAGVYEQYF
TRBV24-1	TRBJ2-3	CATSDFPPAPETQYF
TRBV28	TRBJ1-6	CASSFTGHSPLHF
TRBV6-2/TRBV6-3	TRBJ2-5	CASAWRRTSGSTSQVTQYF
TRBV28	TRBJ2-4	CATDPYSTSGRNIQYF
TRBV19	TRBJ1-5	CASSIYLRTGASNQPQHF
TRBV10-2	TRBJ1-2	CASSGEGVNYGYTF
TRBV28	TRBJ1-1	CASSQQGNRAFF
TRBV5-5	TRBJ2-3	CASTPQGLSTDTQYF
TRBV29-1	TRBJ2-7	CSVEFGTSGRADFFEQYF
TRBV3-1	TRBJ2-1	CASSQVVLAGGYNEQFF
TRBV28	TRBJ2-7	CASSWFGGPGQYF
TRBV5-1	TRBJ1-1	CASSLEGQNTEAFF
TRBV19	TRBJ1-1	CASSIGGTVNTEAFF
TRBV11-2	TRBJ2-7	CASSSYSTLSEQYF
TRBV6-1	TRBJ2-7	CASSDLSSYEQYF
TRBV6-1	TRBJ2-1	CASSEAELGCLRYNEQFF
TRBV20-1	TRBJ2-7	CSARSREGYEQYF
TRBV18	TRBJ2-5	CASSPTPRDREEKTQYF
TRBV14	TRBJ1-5	CASSQDRVGYGNQPQHF
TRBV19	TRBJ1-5	CASSIKAGTPNQPQHF
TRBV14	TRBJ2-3	CASSRHRAQQYF
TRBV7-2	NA	CASSFAGGTQYF
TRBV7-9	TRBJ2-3	CASSSRDADTQYF
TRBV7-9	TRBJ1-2	CASSQSDRAEGYTF
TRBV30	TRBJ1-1	CACRGVPQGAEAFF
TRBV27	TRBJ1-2	CASSSIRDRDYGYTF
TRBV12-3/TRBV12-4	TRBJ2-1	CASSVRSYNEQFF
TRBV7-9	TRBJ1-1	CASSPVRDTEAFF
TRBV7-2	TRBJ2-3	CASSSRRAGGADTQYF
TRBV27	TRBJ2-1	CASSLTGSPYLYNEQFF
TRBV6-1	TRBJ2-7	CASSAGPQFYEQYF
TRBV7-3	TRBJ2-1	CASSLTADSSGNYNEQFF
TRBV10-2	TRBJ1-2	CASSGGGVVYGYTF
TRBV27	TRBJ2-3	CASSYTTQGLAGSDTQYF
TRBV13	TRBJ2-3	CASSPPPWTSGDSTDTQYF
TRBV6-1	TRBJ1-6	CASRAEKGSYNSPLHF
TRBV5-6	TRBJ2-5	CASSLRRLDNKVYF
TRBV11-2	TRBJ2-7	CASSLESQGQYF
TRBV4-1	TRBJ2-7	CASRLGLGGTYEQYF
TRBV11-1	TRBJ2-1	CASSRDSAGDEQFF
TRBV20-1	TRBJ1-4	CSARGLRGGGAAGEKLFF
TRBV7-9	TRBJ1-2	CASSLGQVNGYTF
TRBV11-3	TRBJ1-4	CASSSLPRPNEKLFF
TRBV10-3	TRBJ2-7	CAISSLEQGEQYF
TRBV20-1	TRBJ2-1	CSARDWTSSYNEQFF
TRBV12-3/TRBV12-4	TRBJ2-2	CASRRRRDTGELFF
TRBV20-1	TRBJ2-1	CSALGPLAGISYNEQFF
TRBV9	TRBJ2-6	CASSAFGGQMTGANVLTF